This T cell receptor beta chain was sequenced for a study of T cell changes during pregnancy in multiple sclerosis. The data were produced by immunoSEQ multiplex PCR, yet TCRdb's version contains in-frame clones alone and is incomplete. The sample holds about 46,000 clones, 90% to 95% seen once. This clone was counted once. This sequence was found in a female donor with multiple sclerosis, enrolled in a pregnancy study. Sequenced material: CD8+ T cells from peripheral blood mononuclear cells, taken after pregnancy.

CDR3: CASRLPGLAEDEQYF. The CDR3 coding sequence is TGTGCCAGCAGGCTCCCGGGACTAGCGGAAGATGAGCAGTACTTC. The rearrangement uses TRBV6-1 and TRBJ2-7; 11 bases agree with TRBD2. This CDR3 has 15 residues. Per germline, CDR1 MNHNS and CDR2 SASEGT. Trimming at V came to 6 bases and at J to 7 bases, leaving 11 bases not matched to a gene.